This TCR beta chain was profiled in a study of graft-versus-host responses after intestinal transplantation. Study information: Multivisceral, liver-intestinal, or isolated intestinal transplants were received by the recipients. Every recipient underwent anti-thymocyte globulin induction, then tacrolimus and steroids for 3 to 4 years.

On this clone: Its antigen is not known.

Points from the study as a whole: Recipient bone marrow held GvH clones, some seen earlier in ileum or blood. Patients who carried graft-donor T cell macrochimerism also had high graft-versus-host to host-versus-graft clonal ratios in their allografts.

The CDR3 extends over 17 amino acids. Germline-derived CDR1 and CDR2 are MDHEN and SYDVKM. Trimming took 6 bases from V and 4 from J, leaving 24 bases between them. Data came from immunoSEQ multiplex PCR; TCRdb stores just in-frame clones and leaves some out. Here the sample spans around 100,000 clones, 90% to 95% being singletons. This clonotype originated in a human donor who was the organ donor for an intestinal transplant. The chain employs TRBV28 and TRBJ1-2, with D tentatively TRBD1 (6 bases). The sequencing here drew on unstimulated CD4+ T cells sorted from spleen or lymph node cells, taken before transplant. CDR3 sequence (DNA): TGTGCCAGCAGGGGGAGGGCAGGGGCCGTGGGATCCTATGGCTACACCTTC. This gives the protein CASRGRAGAVGSYGYTF.